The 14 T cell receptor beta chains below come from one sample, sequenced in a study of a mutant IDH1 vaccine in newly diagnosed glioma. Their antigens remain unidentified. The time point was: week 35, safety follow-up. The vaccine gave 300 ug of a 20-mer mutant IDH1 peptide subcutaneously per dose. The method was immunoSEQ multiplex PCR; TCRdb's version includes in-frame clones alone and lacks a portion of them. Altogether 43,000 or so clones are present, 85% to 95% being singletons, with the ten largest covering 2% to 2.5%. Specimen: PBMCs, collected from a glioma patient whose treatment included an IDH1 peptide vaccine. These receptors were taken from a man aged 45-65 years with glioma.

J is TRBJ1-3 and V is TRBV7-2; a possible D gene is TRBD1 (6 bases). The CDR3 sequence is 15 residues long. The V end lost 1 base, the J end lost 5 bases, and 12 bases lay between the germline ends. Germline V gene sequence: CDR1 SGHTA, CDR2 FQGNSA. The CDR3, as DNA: TGTGCCAGCAGCTTAGACAGGGTTCGACGAAACACCATATATTTT. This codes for CASSLDRVRRNTIYF.

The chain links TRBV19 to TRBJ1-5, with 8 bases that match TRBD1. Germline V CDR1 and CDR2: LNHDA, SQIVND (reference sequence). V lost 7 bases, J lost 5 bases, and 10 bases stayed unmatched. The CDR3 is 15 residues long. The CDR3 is CASTSGTGPDQPQHF. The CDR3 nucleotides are TGTGCCAGTACCTCGGGGACAGGACCGGATCAGCCCCAGCATTTT. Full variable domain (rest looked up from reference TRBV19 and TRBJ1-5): DGGITQSPKYLFRKEGQNVTLSCEQNLNHDAMYWYRQDPGQGLRLIYYSQIVNDFQKGDIAEGYSVSREKKESFPLTVTSAQKNPTAFYLCASTSGTGPDQPQHFGDGTRLSIL.

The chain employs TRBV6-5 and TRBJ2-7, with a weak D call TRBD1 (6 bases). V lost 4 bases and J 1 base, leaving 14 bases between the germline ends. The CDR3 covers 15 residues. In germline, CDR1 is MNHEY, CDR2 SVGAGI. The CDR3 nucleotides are TGTGCCAGCAGTTTAGAAGGGGGTCCGTCCTACGAGCAGTACTTC. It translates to CASSLEGGPSYEQYF.

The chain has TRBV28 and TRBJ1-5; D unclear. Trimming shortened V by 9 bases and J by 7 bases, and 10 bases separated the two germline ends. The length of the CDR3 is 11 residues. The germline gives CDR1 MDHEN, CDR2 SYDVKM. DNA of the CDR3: TGTGCCAGTTCCCTAGGACAGCCCCAGCATTTT. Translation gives CASSLGQPQHF.

The chain's CDR3 is CASSLSDYNEQFF. For the CDR3, the DNA is TGTGCCAGCAGTTTATCTGATTACAATGAGCAGTTCTTC. The chain carries TRBV27 and TRBJ2-1; D is unclear. The CDR3 has 13 residues. V gave up 0 bases and J gave up 4 bases, with 4 bases separating them. Germline-derived CDR1 and CDR2 are MNHEY and SMNVEV (reference sequence).

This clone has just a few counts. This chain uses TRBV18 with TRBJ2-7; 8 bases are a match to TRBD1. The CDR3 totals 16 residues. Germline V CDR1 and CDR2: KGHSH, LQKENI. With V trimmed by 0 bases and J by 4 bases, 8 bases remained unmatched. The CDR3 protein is CASSPPGTGALYEQYF. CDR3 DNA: TGTGCCAGCTCACCACCTGGGACAGGAGCTCTATACGAGCAGTACTTC.

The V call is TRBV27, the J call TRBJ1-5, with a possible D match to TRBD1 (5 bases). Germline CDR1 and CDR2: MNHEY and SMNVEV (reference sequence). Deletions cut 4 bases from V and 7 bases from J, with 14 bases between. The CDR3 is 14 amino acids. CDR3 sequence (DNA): TGTGCCAGCAGTTCCTCAGGGTCGTACCAGCCCCAGCATTTT. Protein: CASSSSGSYQPQHF.

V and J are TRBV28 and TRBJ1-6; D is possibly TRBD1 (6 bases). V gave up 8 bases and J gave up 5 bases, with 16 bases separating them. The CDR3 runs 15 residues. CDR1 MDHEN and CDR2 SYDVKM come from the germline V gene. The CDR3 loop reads CASGYGTLHNSPLHF. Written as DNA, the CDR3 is TGTGCCAGCGGCTACGGGACACTGCATAATTCACCCCTCCACTTT. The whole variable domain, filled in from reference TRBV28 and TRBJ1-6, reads DVKVTQSSRYLVKRTGEKVFLECVQDMDHENMFWYRQDPGLGLRLIYFSYDVKMKEKGDIPEGYSVSREKKERFSLILESASTNQTSMYLCASGYGTLHNSPLHFGNGTRLTVT.

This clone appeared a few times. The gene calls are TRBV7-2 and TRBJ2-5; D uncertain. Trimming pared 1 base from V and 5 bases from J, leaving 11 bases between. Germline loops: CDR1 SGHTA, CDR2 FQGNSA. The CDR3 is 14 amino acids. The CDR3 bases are TGTGCCAGCAGCTTAGTAGCTAGTTGGGAGACCCAGTACTTC. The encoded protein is CASSLVASWETQYF.

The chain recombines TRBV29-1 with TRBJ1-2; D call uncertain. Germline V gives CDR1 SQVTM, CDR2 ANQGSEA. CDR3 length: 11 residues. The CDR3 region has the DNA TGCTCCGGCAGCGCTAACTATGGCTACACCTTC. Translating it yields CSGSANYGYTF.

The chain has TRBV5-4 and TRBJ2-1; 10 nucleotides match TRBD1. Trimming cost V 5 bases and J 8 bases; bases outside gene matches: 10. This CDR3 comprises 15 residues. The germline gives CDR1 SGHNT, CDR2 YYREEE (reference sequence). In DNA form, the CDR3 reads TGTGCCAGCAGACCCGGGACAGGGGAGTGGGATGAGCAGTTCTTC. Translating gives CASRPGTGEWDEQFF.

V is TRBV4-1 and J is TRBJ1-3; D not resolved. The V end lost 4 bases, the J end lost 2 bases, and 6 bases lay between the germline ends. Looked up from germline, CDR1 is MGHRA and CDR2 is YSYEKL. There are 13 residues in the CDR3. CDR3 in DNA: TGCGCCAGCAGCCCCAGTGCTGGAAACACCATATATTTT. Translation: CASSPSAGNTIYF.

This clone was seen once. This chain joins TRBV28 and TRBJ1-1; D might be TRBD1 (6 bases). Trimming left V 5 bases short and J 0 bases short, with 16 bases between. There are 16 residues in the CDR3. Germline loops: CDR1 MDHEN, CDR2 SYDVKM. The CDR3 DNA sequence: TGTGCCAGCAGTCAGAACCCCGGGACACTGAACACTGAAGCTTTCTTT. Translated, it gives CASSQNPGTLNTEAFF.

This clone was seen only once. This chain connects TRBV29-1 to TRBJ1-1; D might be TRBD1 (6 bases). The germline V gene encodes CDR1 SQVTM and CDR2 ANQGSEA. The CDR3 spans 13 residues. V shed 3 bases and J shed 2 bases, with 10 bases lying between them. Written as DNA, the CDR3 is TGCAGCGTTGAGTGGGGGGGCAACACTGAAGCTTTCTTT. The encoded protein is CSVEWGGNTEAFF.